A selection of T cell receptor beta chains follows, all from one sample in a study of beta chain features in type 1 diabetes. The repertoire was sequenced with immunoSEQ multiplex PCR; TCRdb's copy has only in-frame clones and lacks some. The table lists fewer than 350,000 clones, approximately 15% of them singletons. Material for sequencing was naive CD4+ T cells from blood. The source of these receptors is a man between 18 and 29 years old with type 1 diabetes. The CDR3 runs from the conserved cysteine through the conserved F or W. Each record gives: J gene, D gene, V gene, clone size, CDR3 protein, CDR3 DNA. The D gene is left open where the match is weak. Where a row states a size, it is once, few, many or the class of an expanded clone; other rows omit it.

J: TRBJ1-5; D: -; V: TRBV2; size: -; CDR3: CASSLSNQPQHF; DNA: TGTGCCAGCAGTCTTAGCAATCAGCCCCAGCATTTT
J: TRBJ1-1; D: -; V: TRBV2; size: -; CDR3: CASSVDSDTEAFF; DNA: TGTGCCAGCAGCGTAGACAGCGACACTGAAGCTTTCTTT
J: TRBJ2-7; D: TRBD2; V: TRBV27; size: -; CDR3: CASSLRLSGTSAYEQYF; DNA: TGTGCCAGCAGTCTCCGGTTATCTGGTACTAGCGCCTACGAGCAGTACTTC
J: TRBJ1-1; D: TRBD1; V: TRBV4-1; size: -; CDR3: CASSQDGTGRGNTEAFF; DNA: TGCGCCAGCAGCCAAGACGGGACAGGGCGAGGTAACACTGAAGCTTTCTTT
J: TRBJ2-1; D: -; V: TRBV6-5; size: few; CDR3: CASSRRGGLYNEQFF; DNA: TGTGCCAGCAGTCGAAGGGGGGGCCTCTACAATGAGCAGTTCTTC
J: TRBJ2-1; D: -; V: TRBV30; size: few; CDR3: CAWARADYNEQFF; DNA: TGTGCCTGGGCACGAGCGGACTACAATGAGCAGTTCTTC
J: TRBJ1-2; D: -; V: TRBV6-5; size: -; CDR3: CASSPSQGDQGYTF; DNA: TGTGCCAGCAGCCCATCCCAAGGAGATCAGGGCTACACCTTC
J: TRBJ1-2; D: -; V: TRBV25-1; size: -; CDR3: CASSEYPGRGGYTF; DNA: TGTGCCAGCAGTGAATATCCGGGTAGGGGTGGCTACACCTTC
J: TRBJ2-2; D: -; V: TRBV5-4; size: -; CDR3: CASSWGGTGELFF; DNA: TGTGCCAGCAGCTGGGGAGGAACCGGGGAGCTGTTTTTT
J: TRBJ2-3; D: -; V: TRBV18; size: few; CDR3: CASSREAPLGADTQYF; DNA: TGTGCCAGCTCACGGGAGGCGCCCCTGGGCGCAGATACGCAGTATTTT
J: TRBJ1-2; D: TRBD1; V: TRBV7-2; size: -; CDR3: CASSRGQDPLYGYTF; DNA: TGTGCCAGCAGCCGGGGACAGGACCCCCTCTATGGCTACACCTTC
J: TRBJ2-2; D: TRBD1; V: TRBV28; size: few; CDR3: CACRTGGNTGELFF; DNA: TGTGCCTGCCGGACAGGGGGGAACACCGGGGAGCTGTTTTTT
J: TRBJ1-2; D: TRBD1; V: TRBV15; size: -; CDR3: CATSPGTGDGYTF; DNA: TGTGCCACCAGCCCTGGGACAGGGGATGGCTACACCTTC
J: TRBJ1-2; D: -; V: TRBV30; size: -; CDR3: CAWTNEGDWGGYTF; DNA: TGTGCCTGGACCAACGAGGGGGATTGGGGTGGCTACACCTTC
J: TRBJ2-3; D: -; V: TRBV9; size: -; CDR3: CASSVAQRGGADTQYF; DNA: TGTGCCAGCAGCGTAGCGCAAAGGGGGGGGGCGGATACGCAGTATTTT
J: TRBJ2-1; D: -; V: TRBV28; size: -; CDR3: CASSTDRHADEFF; DNA: TGTGCCAGCAGCACCGACCGACACGCTGACGAGTTCTTC
J: TRBJ2-7; D: -; V: TRBV28; size: few; CDR3: CASSLSSYEQYF; DNA: TGTGCCAGCAGTTTGAGCTCCTACGAGCAGTACTTC
J: TRBJ2-6; D: -; V: TRBV5-1; size: few; CDR3: CASSFRTGANVLTF; DNA: TGCGCCAGCAGCTTCCGTACTGGGGCCAACGTCCTGACTTTC
J: TRBJ2-4; D: TRBD2; V: TRBV27; size: few; CDR3: CASSLSGTSARDF; DNA: TGTGCCAGCAGTTTATCGGGGACTAGCGCTCGGGACTTC
J: TRBJ2-2; D: TRBD1; V: TRBV11-1; size: few; CDR3: CASSPPQGAVTGELFF; DNA: TGTGCCAGCAGCCCACCCCAGGGGGCGGTCACCGGGGAGCTGTTTTTT
J: TRBJ2-1; D: -; V: TRBV5-4; size: few; CDR3: CASSLDGGATYNEQFF; DNA: TGTGCCAGCAGCTTGGATGGCGGAGCCACTTACAATGAGCAGTTCTTC
J: TRBJ1-2; D: -; V: TRBV5-6; size: -; CDR3: CASSFLYQLNYGYTF; DNA: TGTGCCAGCAGCTTCCTTTATCAACTAAACTATGGCTACACCTTC
J: TRBJ2-7; D: -; V: TRBV5-1; size: -; CDR3: CASSFWRGNGYEQYF; DNA: TGCGCCAGCAGCTTTTGGCGGGGAAACGGCTACGAGCAGTACTTC
J: TRBJ2-5; D: -; V: TRBV5-4; size: few; CDR3: CASFDRSGYQETQYF; DNA: TGTGCCAGCTTCGACAGGAGTGGTTATCAAGAGACCCAGTACTTC
J: TRBJ1-2; D: -; V: TRBV10-3; size: -; CDR3: CAISPDSNYGYTF; DNA: TGTGCCATCAGTCCAGACAGTAACTATGGCTACACCTTC
J: TRBJ2-7; D: TRBD2; V: TRBV28; size: few; CDR3: CASIEAGAPYEQYF; DNA: TGTGCCAGCATTGAAGCGGGGGCTCCCTACGAGCAGTACTTC
J: TRBJ1-6; D: -; V: TRBV6-1; size: -; CDR3: CASSDRKTNNSPLHF; DNA: TGTGCCAGCAGCGACAGGAAGACCAATAATTCACCCCTCCACTTT
J: TRBJ2-7; D: -; V: TRBV13; size: few; CDR3: CASSPRGGGRYEQYF; DNA: TGTGCCAGCAGCCCAAGGGGGGGTGGAAGATACGAGCAGTACTTC
J: TRBJ2-7; D: -; V: TRBV15; size: -; CDR3: CATSRGGQASYEQYF; DNA: TGTGCCACCAGCAGAGGGGGACAAGCCTCCTACGAGCAGTACTTC
J: TRBJ2-5; D: -; V: TRBV28; size: -; CDR3: CASSLRGQGGGETQYF; DNA: TGTGCCAGCAGTTTACGAGGACAGGGAGGGGGAGAGACCCAGTACTTC
J: TRBJ2-1; D: TRBD2; V: TRBV19; size: few; CDR3: CASTSGTSYNEQFF; DNA: TGTGCCAGTACCAGCGGGACCTCGTACAATGAGCAGTTCTTC
J: TRBJ2-3; D: TRBD2; V: TRBV7-2; size: -; CDR3: CASTQRGSPTDTQYF; DNA: TGTGCCAGCACACAGCGGGGGAGCCCCACAGATACGCAGTATTTT
J: TRBJ2-7; D: -; V: TRBV5-1; size: -; CDR3: CASSLNPETLHYEQYF; DNA: TGCGCCAGCAGCTTGAATCCGGAGACCCTCCACTACGAGCAGTACTTC
J: TRBJ2-7; D: -; V: TRBV7-9; size: -; CDR3: CASSVSSVRAYEQYF; DNA: TGTGCCAGCAGCGTCAGTTCTGTCAGGGCCTACGAGCAGTACTTC
J: TRBJ2-2; D: TRBD1; V: TRBV9; size: few; CDR3: CASTAKPGQGITGELFF; DNA: TGTGCCAGCACCGCAAAACCGGGACAGGGTATCACCGGGGAGCTGTTTTTT
J: TRBJ2-1; D: -; V: TRBV29-1; size: many; CDR3: CSVGARSEQFF; DNA: TGCAGCGTTGGCGCGAGATCAGAGCAGTTCTTC
J: TRBJ2-5; D: TRBD1; V: TRBV6-6; size: few; CDR3: CASSFQGVRETQYF; DNA: TGTGCCAGCAGTTTCCAGGGGGTAAGGGAGACCCAGTACTTC
J: TRBJ2-7; D: TRBD1; V: TRBV6-6; size: few; CDR3: CASSVGDRKYEQYF; DNA: TGTGCCAGCAGTGTAGGGGACAGAAAATACGAGCAGTACTTC
J: TRBJ2-2; D: -; V: TRBV6-5; size: -; CDR3: CASSSSVSNTGELFF; DNA: TGTGCCAGCAGTTCTAGCGTATCGAACACCGGGGAGCTGTTTTTT
J: TRBJ1-1; D: -; V: TRBV18; size: few; CDR3: CASSPFDNRNTEAFF; DNA: TGTGCCAGCTCACCATTCGATAACAGGAACACTGAAGCTTTCTTT
J: TRBJ2-7; D: TRBD1; V: TRBV15; size: few; CDR3: CATSRGGQGREQYF; DNA: TGTGCCACCAGCAGAGGGGGACAGGGTAGAGAGCAGTACTTC
J: TRBJ2-2; D: TRBD1; V: TRBV7-2; size: -; CDR3: CASSPRDRGSTGELFF; DNA: TGTGCCAGCAGCCCTCGGGACAGGGGGAGCACCGGGGAGCTGTTTTTT
J: TRBJ2-1; D: TRBD2; V: TRBV27; size: -; CDR3: CASIRPGGGYNEQFF; DNA: TGTGCCAGCATCCGCCCGGGAGGGGGTTACAATGAGCAGTTCTTC
J: TRBJ2-7; D: TRBD1; V: TRBV28; size: -; CDR3: CASSLRGLTYEQYF; DNA: TGTGCCAGCAGTTTGAGGGGGCTAACCTACGAGCAGTACTTC
J: TRBJ2-1; D: -; V: TRBV19; size: -; CDR3: CASTKENEQFF; DNA: TGTGCCAGTACGAAGGAGAATGAGCAGTTCTTC